This passage covers 17 T cell receptor beta chains from one sample sequenced in a study of shared clonotypes between healthy human individuals. Sequencing was performed with immunoSEQ multiplex PCR; in TCRdb, only in-frame clones are kept and a portion is missing. The table shows about 2.3 million clones, with more than 80% occurring only once. Sample: naive CD4+ T cells from PBMCs. The subset was: CD45RA+ positively selected. These receptors all stem from a young man in good health. Some clones in this sample may be carry-over from other donors' samples.

This chain uses TRBV11-2 with TRBJ2-7; D not certain. Germline V CDR1 and CDR2: SGHAT, FQNNGV. The V end was cut by 8 bases, the J end by 6 bases, with 14 bases between. This CDR3 is built from 12 residues. Here the CDR3 DNA reads TGTGCCAGCCAGACCCTCGTAGGCGAGCAGTACTTC. Translating it yields CASQTLVGEQYF. The variable domain in full, completed from reference TRBV11-2 and TRBJ2-7, reads EAGVAQSPRYKIIEKRQSVAFWCNPISGHATLYWYQQILGQGPKLLIQFQNNGVVDDSQLPKDRFSAERLKGVDSTLKIQPAKLEDSAVYLCASQTLVGEQYFGPGTRLTVT.

This chain joins TRBV5-1 and TRBJ2-3; 9 nucleotides align to TRBD2. CDR3 size: 16 residues. Unmatched junction bases numbered 9, after V lost 1 base and J lost 6 bases. Germline V gene sequence: CDR1 SGHRS, CDR2 YFSETQ. CDR3 in amino acids: CASSLRVAGAGDTQYF. Here the CDR3 DNA reads TGCGCCAGCAGCTTGAGAGTAGCGGGAGCGGGGGATACGCAGTATTTT.

The CDR3 reads CASTPGTEEAQYF. The CDR3 DNA is TGTGCCTCGACCCCCGGGACGGAGGAGGCCCAGTACTTC. This chain links TRBV9 with TRBJ2-7; TRBD1 or TRBD2 may be the D gene (5 bases each). This CDR3 has 13 residues. Trimming removed 10 bases from V and 10 bases from J, with 24 bases in between. Germline V gene sequence: CDR1 SGDLS, CDR2 YYNGEE.

The chain employs TRBV7-2 and TRBJ2-3; the D gene is possibly TRBD2 (6 bases). Trimming left V 2 bases short and J 6 bases short, with 15 bases between. This CDR3 is built from 15 residues. Germline values: CDR1 SGHTA, CDR2 FQGNSA. The CDR3 DNA follows: TGTGCCAGCAGCTTATCTCTAGGAGGGTCGGATACGCAGTATTTT. Translated: CASSLSLGGSDTQYF.

The rearrangement uses TRBV6-5 and TRBJ1-1; the D is unclear. The CDR3 runs 14 residues. Trimming shortened V by 8 bases and J by 4 bases, and 17 bases separated the two germline ends. Germline-derived CDR1 and CDR2 are MNHEY and SVGAGI. DNA of the CDR3: TGTGCCAGCTATAAGGACGGTCTTTTCACTGAAGCTTTCTTT. This translates into CASYKDGLFTEAFF.

The chain employs TRBV5-1 and TRBJ2-3; 11 nucleotides match TRBD1. V trimming: 4 bases; J trimming: 1 base; junction bases outside the gene matches: 8. The CDR3 covers 17 residues. Germline loops: CDR1 SGHRS, CDR2 YFSETQ. The CDR3 DNA is TGCGCCAGCAGCCTTGGACAGGGGGCATTGGGCACAGATACGCAGTATTTT. Its protein product is CASSLGQGALGTDTQYF.

This chain joins TRBV6-6 and TRBJ1-2; maybe TRBD1 (5 bases). V lost 6 bases and J 9 bases, leaving 17 bases between the germline ends. The CDR3 totals 13 residues. Germline V gene sequence: CDR1 MNHNY, CDR2 SVGAGI (reference sequence). CDR3 DNA sequence: TGTGCCAGCAGAACCCCGGGACCGGCCAGCTACACCTTC. Its translation is CASRTPGPASYTF.

The chain carries TRBV25-1 and TRBJ1-1; D is possibly TRBD1 (5 bases). CDR1 MGHDK and CDR2 SYGVNS come from the germline V gene. The CDR3 is 13 amino acids. V was cut by 6 bases and J by 2 bases, with 10 bases left in between. The CDR3 spells CASRGRDNTEAFF. CDR3 sequence (DNA): TGTGCCAGCAGAGGACGGGACAACACTGAAGCTTTCTTT.

The CDR3 reads CASSLSGAVGPTQYF. In nucleotides, the CDR3 is TGTGCCAGCAGTTTATCAGGGGCCGTCGGTCCAACGCAGTATTTT. The chain links TRBV27 to TRBJ2-3; a weak D match, TRBD1 (5 bases). Germline lookup yields CDR1 MNHEY and CDR2 SMNVEV (reference sequence). This CDR3 has 15 residues. V lost 0 bases and J 9 bases, leaving 16 bases between the germline ends.

This clone was recorded only once. The V and J genes are TRBV2 and TRBJ2-5; 11 nucleotides align to TRBD2. The CDR3 length is 13 residues. Germline V CDR1 and CDR2: SNHLY, FYNNEI. CDR3 sequence (DNA): TGTGCGAATAGACTAGCGGGAACGGAGACCCAGTACTTC. Protein: CANRLAGTETQYF.

This chain connects TRBV6-4 to TRBJ2-3, with D perhaps matching TRBD2 (6 bases). The length of the CDR3 is 15 residues. Germline V gene lookup returns CDR1 MRHNA and CDR2 SNTAGT. V lost 5 bases and J 0 bases, leaving 12 bases between the germline ends. Here the CDR3 reads CASSLAGLSTDTQYF. DNA for the CDR3: TGTGCCAGCAGTCTGGCGGGACTTAGCACAGATACGCAGTATTTT.

Details on this clone: Other DNA sequences within the sample encode an identical CDR3. The V and J genes are TRBV6-5 and TRBJ1-1; TRBD1 aligns across 7 bases. The V gene's germline CDR1 is MNHEY and CDR2 SVGAGI. The CDR3 is 14 amino acids. J gave up 1 base and V 2 bases, and 1 base lay outside the gene matches. In DNA, the CDR3 is TGTGCCAGCAGTTACAGGGGGCCGAACACTGAAGCTTTCTTT. This sequence encodes CASSYRGPNTEAFF.

V usage is TRBV7-2 and J usage is TRBJ1-2; TRBD1 agrees at 11 bases. V was clipped by 3 bases and J by 7 bases; unmatched bases: 7. CDR1 and CDR2 (germline): SGHTA, FQGNSA. The CDR3 runs to 15 residues. CDR3 loop: CASSLITGTGGGYTF. CDR3 sequence (DNA): TGTGCCAGCAGCTTGATCACCGGGACAGGGGGTGGCTACACCTTC.

The V and J genes are TRBV9 and TRBJ2-3, with TRBD1 matching over 9 bases. The V segment lost 0 bases and the J segment 6 bases; nucleotides outside the gene matches: 8. Germline CDR1 SGDLS, CDR2 YYNGEE. The CDR3 totals 16 residues. The CDR3 loop reads CASSVDLQGADDTQYF. DNA of the CDR3: TGTGCCAGCAGCGTAGATCTACAGGGGGCTGATGATACGCAGTATTTT.

The rearrangement joins TRBV6-6 to TRBJ1-1; D is undetermined. The V gene's germline CDR1 is MNHNY and CDR2 SVGAGI (reference sequence). This CDR3 contains 16 residues. V lost 2 bases, J lost 0 bases, and 13 bases lay in between. The CDR3 nucleotides read TGTGCCAGCAGTTACGGCAGAACGTTCATGAACACTGAAGCTTTCTTT. The encoded protein is CASSYGRTFMNTEAFF.

The rearrangement uses TRBV7-6 and TRBJ2-7; 8 bases map to TRBD2. The CDR3 contains 15 residues. V trimming: 5 bases; J trimming: 9 bases; junction bases outside the gene matches: 15. Per germline, CDR1 SGHVS and CDR2 FNYEAQ. The CDR3 DNA is TGTGCCAGCAGCCTATTAGCCCGGGAGGGCTCACGGCAGTACTTC. Amino acid sequence: CASSLLAREGSRQYF.

The chain joins TRBV27 to TRBJ2-3; D gene ambiguous. Germline CDR1 and CDR2: MNHEY and SMNVEV (reference sequence). V was pared by 5 bases and J by 7 bases, with 16 bases between. The CDR3 runs to 14 residues. The CDR3 bases are TGTGCCAGCAGTGTCCAGCCTTCACGATATACGCAGTATTTT. It is translated as CASSVQPSRYTQYF.